This T cell receptor beta chain was documented in a study of OX40 agonist ivuxolimab in advanced cancers. As for the study more broadly: The costimulatory receptor OX40 (CD134) was targeted by ivuxolimab, a fully human IgG2 agonistic monoclonal antibody. Among the roughly 52 dose-escalation patients, about 20 had hepatocellular carcinoma, 15 or so melanoma, 9 renal cell carcinoma and 9 head and neck cancer. Partial responses occurred in three dose-escalation patients, of whom one had hepatocellular carcinoma and two had cutaneous melanoma. Intravenous ivuxolimab was administered to patients every 2 weeks at six dose levels: 0.01, 0.1, 0.3, 1.5, 3 and 10 mg/kg. Patients were allowed to have had prior anti-PD-1, anti-PD-L1 or anti-CTLA-4 therapy, and roughly 40% of the dose-escalation patients had been treated with checkpoint inhibitors. The point of sequencing TCRbeta in the periphery was to test whether ivuxolimab changed TCR sequence diversity and drove clonal T-cell expansion. In the dose-escalation cohort, more than 75% of patients were male, and the mean age was approximately 60 years, with a range of about 20 to 79. The monotherapy dose-escalation portion (N of about 52 patients) of the phase I ivuxolimab trial is reported in the paper.

Unmatched junction bases come to 4, with V trimmed by 6 bases and J by 3 bases. From cysteine to phenylalanine, the CDR3 is 13 amino acids long. Only the CDR3 DNA is retained, 39 bases long and in frame from the first base. CDR1 and CDR2 are drawn from the germline V gene: SQVTM, ANQGSEA. For sequencing of the TCRbeta CDR3 region, genomic DNA was extracted from the sorted cells. The immunoSEQ Assay was used to sequence the TCRbeta CDR3 regions. The clones in this table, taken by TCRdb from immuneACCESS, are in-frame only. Not every clone is retained; where verified, under half of the shortfall comes from an unresolved V gene, and the cause of the rest is unknown. The sample yields about 12,000 clones; about 81% were counted once. The ten largest clonotypes hold more than 12% of the sample. The trial excluded patients who had a history of autoimmune disease or were on systemic immunosuppression. Peripheral blood for TCR sequencing was collected from all dose cohorts at baseline, on cycle 4 day 1, and on cycle 7 day 1. Samples came from an open-label, multicenter, first-in-human phase I dose-escalation trial of ivuxolimab. The trial enrolled adults with locally advanced or metastatic head and neck squamous cell, hepatocellular, melanoma or renal cell carcinoma. Before TCR sequencing, CD4+ T cells and CD8+ T cells were sorted from peripheral blood as separate populations.

Overall study outcomes, separate from this receptor: Low levels of normalized T-cell clonal expansion were also seen in some nonresponding patients. The antigen specificity of the peripheral T cells that underwent clonal expansion was not determined. At doses of 0.1 to 3.0 mg/kg, clonal expansion of both CD4+ and CD8+ T cells in blood was seen between baseline and week 6. After ivuxolimab, CD8+ T cells had more expanded clones than CD4+ T cells on average. In partial responders in the 0.1-3.0 mg/kg groups, normalized peripheral clonal expansion was found to be among the lowest, especially among CD8+ T cells.

Concerning this clone: Its specific antigen is unknown. It has no much larger one-base neighbor in the sample; base qualities were not kept.

Here the sequenced sample was CD4+ or CD8+ T cells sorted from blood, taken in a trial of the OX40 agonist ivuxolimab. The sequence joins TRBV29-1 to TRBJ2-7; 11 of the junction bases match TRBD2. The TCR originated in an adult with an advanced solid tumor such as melanoma, head and neck, liver or kidney cancer. The CDR3 reads CSVGLAGYYEQYF. In nucleotides, the sequence is TGCAGCGTCGGACTAGCGGGCTACTACGAGCAGTACTTC.